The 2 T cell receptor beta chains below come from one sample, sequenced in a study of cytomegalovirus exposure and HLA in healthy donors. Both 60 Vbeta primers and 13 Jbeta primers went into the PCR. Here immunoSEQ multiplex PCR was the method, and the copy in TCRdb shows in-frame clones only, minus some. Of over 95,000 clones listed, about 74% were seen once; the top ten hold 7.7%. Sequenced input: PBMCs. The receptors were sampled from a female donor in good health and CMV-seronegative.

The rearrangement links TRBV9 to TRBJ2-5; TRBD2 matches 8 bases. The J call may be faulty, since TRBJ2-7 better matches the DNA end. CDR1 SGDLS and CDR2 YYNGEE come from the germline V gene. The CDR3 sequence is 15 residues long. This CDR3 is CASSAEAGVSYEQYF. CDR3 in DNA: TGTGCCAGCAGCGCTGAAGCGGGAGTTAGCTACGAGCAGTACTTC.

The CDR3 loop is CASQGGGFDEQYF. CDR3 nucleotides: TGTGCCAGCCAAGGCGGGGGCTTCGACGAGCAGTACTTC. The V call is TRBV19, the J call TRBJ2-7; a weak D match, TRBD2 (7 bases). CDR3 size: 13 residues. V lost 9 bases, J lost 5 bases, and 17 bases lay in between. CDR1 is LNHDA and CDR2 is SQIVND in the germline V gene (reference sequence).